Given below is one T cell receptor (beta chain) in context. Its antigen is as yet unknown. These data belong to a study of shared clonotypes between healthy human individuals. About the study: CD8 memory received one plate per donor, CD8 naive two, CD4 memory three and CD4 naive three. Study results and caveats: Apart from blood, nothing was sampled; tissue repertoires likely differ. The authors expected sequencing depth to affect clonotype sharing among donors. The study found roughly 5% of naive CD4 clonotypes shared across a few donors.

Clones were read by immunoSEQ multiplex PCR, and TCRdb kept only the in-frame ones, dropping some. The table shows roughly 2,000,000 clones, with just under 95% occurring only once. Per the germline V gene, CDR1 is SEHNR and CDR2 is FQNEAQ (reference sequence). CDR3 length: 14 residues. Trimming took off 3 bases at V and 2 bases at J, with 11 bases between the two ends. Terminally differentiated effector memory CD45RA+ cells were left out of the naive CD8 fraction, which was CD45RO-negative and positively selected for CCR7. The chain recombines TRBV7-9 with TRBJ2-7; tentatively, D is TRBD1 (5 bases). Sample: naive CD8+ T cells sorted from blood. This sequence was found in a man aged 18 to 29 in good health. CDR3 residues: CASSLQGIAYEQYF. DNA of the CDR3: TGTGCCAGCAGCTTGCAGGGAATTGCCTACGAGCAGTACTTC.